The present TCR beta chain was sequenced within a study of chronic HIV infection and antiretroviral therapy. Each CDR3 protein gets one entry after TCRdb re-called the 5' RACE reads with MiXCR. This repertoire shows 40,000 to 50,000 distinct CDR3 sequences, approximately 19% found once; its top ten account for under 3.5%. The CDR3 is 13 amino acids. With 0 bases removed from V and 3 bases from J, the gap between germline ends came to 6 bases. CDR1 LGHNA and CDR2 YNFKEQ come from the germline V gene. The sequenced sample consisted of peripheral blood. The genes are TRBV4-2 and TRBJ2-7; D is uncertain. The TCR was taken from an adult who had HIV and had not received antiretroviral therapy, or was an uninfected healthy control (not recorded which). CDR3 sequence: CASSQDVLYEQYF. Written as DNA, the CDR3 is TGTGCCAGCAGCCAAGATGTTCTCTACGAGCAGTACTTC.